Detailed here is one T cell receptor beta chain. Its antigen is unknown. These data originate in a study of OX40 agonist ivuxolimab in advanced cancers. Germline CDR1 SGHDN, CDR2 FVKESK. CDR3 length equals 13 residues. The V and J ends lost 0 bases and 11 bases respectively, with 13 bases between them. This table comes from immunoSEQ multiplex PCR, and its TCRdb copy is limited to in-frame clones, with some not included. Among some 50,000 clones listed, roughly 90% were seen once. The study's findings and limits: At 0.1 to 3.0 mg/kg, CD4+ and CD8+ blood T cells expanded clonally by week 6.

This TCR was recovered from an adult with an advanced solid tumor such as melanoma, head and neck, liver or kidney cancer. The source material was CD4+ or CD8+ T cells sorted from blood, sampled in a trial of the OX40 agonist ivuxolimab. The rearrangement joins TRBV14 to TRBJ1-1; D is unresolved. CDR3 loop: CASSQDPRTGAFF. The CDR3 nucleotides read TGTGCCAGCAGCCAAGATCCCAGAACTGGGGCTTTCTTT.